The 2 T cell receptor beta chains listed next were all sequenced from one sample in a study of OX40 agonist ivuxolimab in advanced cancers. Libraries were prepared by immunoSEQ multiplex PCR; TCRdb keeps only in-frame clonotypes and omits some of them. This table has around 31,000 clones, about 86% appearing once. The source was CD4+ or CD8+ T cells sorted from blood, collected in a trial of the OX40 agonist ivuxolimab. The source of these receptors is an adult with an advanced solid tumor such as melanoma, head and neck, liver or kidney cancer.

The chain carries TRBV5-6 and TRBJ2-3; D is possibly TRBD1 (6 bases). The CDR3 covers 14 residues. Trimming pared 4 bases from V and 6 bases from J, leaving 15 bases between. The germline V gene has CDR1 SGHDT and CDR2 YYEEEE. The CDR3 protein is CASSERGIADTQYF. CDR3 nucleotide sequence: TGTGCCAGCAGCGAAAGGGGGATCGCGGATACGCAGTATTTT.

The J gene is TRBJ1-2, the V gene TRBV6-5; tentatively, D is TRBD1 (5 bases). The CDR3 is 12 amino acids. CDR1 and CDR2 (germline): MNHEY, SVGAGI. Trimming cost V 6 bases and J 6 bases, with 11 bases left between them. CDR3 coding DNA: TGTGCCAGCAGACTCGTAGGGGATGGCTACACCTTC. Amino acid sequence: CASRLVGDGYTF.